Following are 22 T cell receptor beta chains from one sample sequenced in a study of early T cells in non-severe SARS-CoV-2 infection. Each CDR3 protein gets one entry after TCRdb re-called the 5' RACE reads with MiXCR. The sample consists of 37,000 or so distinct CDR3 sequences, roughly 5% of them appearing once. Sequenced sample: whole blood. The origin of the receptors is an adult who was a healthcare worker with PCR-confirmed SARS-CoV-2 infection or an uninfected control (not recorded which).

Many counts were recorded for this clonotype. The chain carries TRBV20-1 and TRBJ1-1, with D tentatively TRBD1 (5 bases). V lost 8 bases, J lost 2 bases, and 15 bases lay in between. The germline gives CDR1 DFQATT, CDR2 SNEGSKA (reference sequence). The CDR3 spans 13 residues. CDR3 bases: TGCAGTAGTCGTAGAGGGGTAAACACTGAAGCTTTCTTT. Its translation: CSSRRGVNTEAFF.

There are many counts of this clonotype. CDR3 nucleotides: TGCGCCAGCAGCCTGGGTAGCAGCTCCTACGAGCAGTACTTC. Protein: CASSLGSSSYEQYF. This chain links TRBV5-1 with TRBJ2-7, with no clear D. This CDR3 has 14 amino acids. Trimming stripped 4 bases from V and 0 bases from J, with 11 bases between. Germline V gene lookup returns CDR1 SGHRS and CDR2 YFSETQ.

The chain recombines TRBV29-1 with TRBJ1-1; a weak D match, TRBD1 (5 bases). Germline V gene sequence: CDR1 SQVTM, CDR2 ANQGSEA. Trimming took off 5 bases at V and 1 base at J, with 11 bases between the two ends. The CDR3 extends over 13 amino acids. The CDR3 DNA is TGCAGCGTTATGGGGCAGGGGAACACTGAAGCTTTCTTT. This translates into CSVMGQGNTEAFF.

The CDR3 DNA follows: TGCGCCAGCAGCCAAGATGGGGCGTTGAATCAGCCCCAGCATTTT. Translated, it gives CASSQDGALNQPQHF. This sequence joins TRBV4-3 and TRBJ1-5, with TRBD1 as a possible D gene (5 bases). The germline CDR1 and CDR2 sequences are LGHNA and YSLEER. This CDR3 is built from 15 residues. V was trimmed by 0 bases and J by 4 bases, leaving 10 bases between them.

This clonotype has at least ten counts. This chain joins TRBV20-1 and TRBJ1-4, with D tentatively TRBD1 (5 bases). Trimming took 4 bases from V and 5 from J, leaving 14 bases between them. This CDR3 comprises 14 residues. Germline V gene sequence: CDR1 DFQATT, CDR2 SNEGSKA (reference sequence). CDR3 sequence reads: CSATPGDGNEKLFF. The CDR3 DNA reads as TGCAGTGCTACCCCCGGGGACGGCAATGAAAAACTGTTTTTT.

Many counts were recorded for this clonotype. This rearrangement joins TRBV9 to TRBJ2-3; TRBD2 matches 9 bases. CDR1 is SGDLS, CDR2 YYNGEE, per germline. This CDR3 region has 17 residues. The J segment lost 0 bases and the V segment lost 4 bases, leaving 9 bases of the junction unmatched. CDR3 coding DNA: TGTGCCAGCAGCACACGCCCTAGCGGGACTAGCACAGATACGCAGTATTTT. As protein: CASSTRPSGTSTDTQYF.

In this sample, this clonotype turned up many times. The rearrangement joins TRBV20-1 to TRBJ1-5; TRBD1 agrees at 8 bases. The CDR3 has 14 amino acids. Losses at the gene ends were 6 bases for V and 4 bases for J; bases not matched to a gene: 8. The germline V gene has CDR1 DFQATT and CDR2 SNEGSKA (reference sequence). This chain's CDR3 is CSATQGAQNQPQHF. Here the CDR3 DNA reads TGCAGTGCCACCCAGGGGGCCCAAAATCAGCCCCAGCATTTT.

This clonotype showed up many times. DNA of the CDR3: TGCAGTGCCCTAGGGACAAGAGGACAGGGAACAGTCGGGGAGCTGTTTTTT. It specifies CSALGTRGQGTVGELFF. The J gene is TRBJ2-2, the V gene TRBV20-1, with 8 bases that match TRBD1. The CDR3 is 17 amino acids. The V gene end was trimmed by 6 bases and the J gene end by 7 bases; junction bases not matched to a gene: 19. In germline, CDR1 is DFQATT, CDR2 SNEGSKA (reference sequence).

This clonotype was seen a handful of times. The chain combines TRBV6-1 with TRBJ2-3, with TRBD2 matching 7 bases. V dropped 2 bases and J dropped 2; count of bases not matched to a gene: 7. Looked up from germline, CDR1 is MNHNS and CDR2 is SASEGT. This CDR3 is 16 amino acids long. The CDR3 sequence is CASSELPSGSTDTQYF. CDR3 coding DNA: TGTGCCAGCAGTGAATTGCCTAGCGGTTCCACAGATACGCAGTATTTT.

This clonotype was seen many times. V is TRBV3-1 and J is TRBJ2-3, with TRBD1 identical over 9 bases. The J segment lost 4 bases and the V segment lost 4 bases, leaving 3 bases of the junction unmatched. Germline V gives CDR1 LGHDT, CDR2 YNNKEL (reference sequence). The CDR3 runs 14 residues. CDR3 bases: TGTGCCAGCAGCCTAAGACAGGGGGCAGATACGCAGTATTTT. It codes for CASSLRQGADTQYF.

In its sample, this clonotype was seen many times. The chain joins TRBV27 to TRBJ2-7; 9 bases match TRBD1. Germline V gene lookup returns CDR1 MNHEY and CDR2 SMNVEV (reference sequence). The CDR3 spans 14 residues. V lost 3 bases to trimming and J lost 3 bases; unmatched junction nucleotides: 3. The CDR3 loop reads CASSFKDRGYEQYF. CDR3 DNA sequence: TGTGCCAGCAGTTTCAAGGACAGGGGCTACGAGCAGTACTTC.

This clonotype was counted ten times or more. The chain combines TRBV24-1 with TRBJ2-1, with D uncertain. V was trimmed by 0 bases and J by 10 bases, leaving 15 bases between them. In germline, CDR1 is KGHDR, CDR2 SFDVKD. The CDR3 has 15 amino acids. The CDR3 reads CATSDLQTEAGEQFF. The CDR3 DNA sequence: TGTGCCACCAGTGATTTGCAAACGGAAGCCGGGGAGCAGTTCTTC.

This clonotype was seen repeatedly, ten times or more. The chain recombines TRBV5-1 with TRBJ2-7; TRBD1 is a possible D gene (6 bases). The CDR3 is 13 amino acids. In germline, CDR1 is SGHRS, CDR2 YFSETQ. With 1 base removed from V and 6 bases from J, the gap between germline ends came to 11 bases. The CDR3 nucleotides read TGCGCCAGCAGCTTGAAAGGGGGTGGCGAGCAGTACTTC. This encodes CASSLKGGGEQYF.

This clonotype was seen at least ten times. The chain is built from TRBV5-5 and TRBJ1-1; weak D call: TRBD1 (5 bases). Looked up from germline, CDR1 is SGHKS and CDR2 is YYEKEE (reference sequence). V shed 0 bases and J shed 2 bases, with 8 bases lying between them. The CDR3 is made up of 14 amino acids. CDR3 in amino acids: CASSLGQINTEAFF. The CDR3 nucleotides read TGTGCCAGCAGCTTGGGACAGATCAACACTGAAGCTTTCTTT.

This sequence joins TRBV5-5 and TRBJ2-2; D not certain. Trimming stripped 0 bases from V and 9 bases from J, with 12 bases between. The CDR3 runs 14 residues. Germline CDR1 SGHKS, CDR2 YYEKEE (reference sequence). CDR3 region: CASSLAYVSRELFF. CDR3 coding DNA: TGTGCCAGCAGCTTGGCCTACGTGAGCAGGGAGCTGTTTTTT.

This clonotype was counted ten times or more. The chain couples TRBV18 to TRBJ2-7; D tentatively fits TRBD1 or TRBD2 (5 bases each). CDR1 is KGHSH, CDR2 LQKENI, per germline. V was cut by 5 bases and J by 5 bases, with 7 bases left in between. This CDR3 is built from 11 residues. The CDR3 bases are TGTGCCAGCTCAGGGGGACACGAGCAGTACTTC. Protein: CASSGGHEQYF.

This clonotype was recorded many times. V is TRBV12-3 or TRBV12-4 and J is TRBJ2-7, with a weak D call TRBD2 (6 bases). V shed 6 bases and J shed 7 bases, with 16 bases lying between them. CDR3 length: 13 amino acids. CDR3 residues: CASSRRGVGEQYF. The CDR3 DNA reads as TGTGCCAGCAGCCGGAGGGGCGTGGGGGAGCAGTACTTC.

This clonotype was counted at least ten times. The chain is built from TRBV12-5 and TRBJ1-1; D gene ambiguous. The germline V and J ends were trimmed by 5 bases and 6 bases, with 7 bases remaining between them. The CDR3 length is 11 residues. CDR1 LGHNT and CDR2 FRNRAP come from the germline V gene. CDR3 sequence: CASGQSAEAFF. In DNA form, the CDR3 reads TGTGCTAGTGGTCAGTCGGCTGAAGCTTTCTTT.

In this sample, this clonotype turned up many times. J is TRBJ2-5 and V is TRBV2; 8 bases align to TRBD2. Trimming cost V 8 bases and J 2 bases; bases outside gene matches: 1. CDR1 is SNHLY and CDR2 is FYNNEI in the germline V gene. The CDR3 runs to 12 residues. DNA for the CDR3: TGTGCCAGCGGGACTAGTCAAGAGACCCAGTACTTC. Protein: CASGTSQETQYF.

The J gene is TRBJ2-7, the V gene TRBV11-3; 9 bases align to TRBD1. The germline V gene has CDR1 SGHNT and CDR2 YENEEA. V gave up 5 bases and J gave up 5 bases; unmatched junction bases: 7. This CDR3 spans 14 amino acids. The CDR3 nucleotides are TGTGCCAGCAGCGGACACAGGGGGCTGAACGAGCAGTACTTC. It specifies CASSGHRGLNEQYF.

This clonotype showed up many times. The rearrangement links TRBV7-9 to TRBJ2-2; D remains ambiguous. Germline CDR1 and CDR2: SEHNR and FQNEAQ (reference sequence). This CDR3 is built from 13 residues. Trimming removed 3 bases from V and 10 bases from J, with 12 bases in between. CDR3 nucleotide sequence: TGTGCCAGCAGCTTCCCCGGGCGTAAGGAGCTGTTTTTT. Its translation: CASSFPGRKELFF.

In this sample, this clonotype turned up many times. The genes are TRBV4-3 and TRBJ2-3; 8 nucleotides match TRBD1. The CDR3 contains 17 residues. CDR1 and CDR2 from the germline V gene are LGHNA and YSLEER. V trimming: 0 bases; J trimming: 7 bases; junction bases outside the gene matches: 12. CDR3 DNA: TGCGCCAGCAGCCAAGATGAAGGACAGGGCCTATCCAATACGCAGTATTTT. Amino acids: CASSQDEGQGLSNTQYF.